This TCR beta chain is from a study of early T cells in non-severe SARS-CoV-2 infection. At the level of the study: Sequencing targeted bulk RNA from unsorted whole blood, leaving chains unpaired.

At least ten counts were recorded for this clonotype. Each CDR3 protein gets one entry after TCRdb re-called the 5' RACE reads with MiXCR. The sample consists of 40,000 to 60,000 distinct CDR3 sequences, about 9.8% of them appearing once. CDR3 length: 14 residues. Germline CDR1 is MNHEY and CDR2 is SMNVEV (reference sequence). The germline V and J ends were trimmed by 2 bases and 0 bases, with 7 bases remaining between them. This sequence joins TRBV27 and TRBJ1-1; D is undetermined. The TCR was taken from an adult who was a healthcare worker with PCR-confirmed SARS-CoV-2 infection or an uninfected control (not recorded which). The sequenced sample consisted of whole blood. In DNA, the CDR3 is TGTGCCAGCAGTTTACTGGGCATGAACACTGAAGCTTTCTTT. Translated: CASSLLGMNTEAFF.